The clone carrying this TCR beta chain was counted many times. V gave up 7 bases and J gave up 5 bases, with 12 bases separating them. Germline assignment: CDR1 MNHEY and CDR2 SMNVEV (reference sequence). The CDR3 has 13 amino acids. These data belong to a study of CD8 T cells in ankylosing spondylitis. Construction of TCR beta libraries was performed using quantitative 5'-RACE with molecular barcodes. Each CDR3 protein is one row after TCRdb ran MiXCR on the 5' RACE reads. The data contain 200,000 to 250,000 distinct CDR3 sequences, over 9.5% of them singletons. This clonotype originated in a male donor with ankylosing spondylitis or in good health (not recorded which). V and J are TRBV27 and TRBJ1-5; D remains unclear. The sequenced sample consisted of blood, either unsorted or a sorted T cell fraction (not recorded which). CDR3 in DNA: TGTGCCAGCACGGAGGTCGTCTATCAGCCCCAGCATTTT. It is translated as CASTEVVYQPQHF.